This entry lists 20 T cell receptor beta chains sequenced from one sample in a study of OX40 agonist ivuxolimab in advanced cancers. Profiling relied on immunoSEQ multiplex PCR, and the TCRdb table lists in-frame clones only, not all of them. The top ten clones hold 2% to 2.5% of a sample with under 90,000 clones, around 83% of them seen once. The sequences come from CD4+ or CD8+ T cells sorted from blood, collected in a trial of the OX40 agonist ivuxolimab. These receptors all stem from an adult with an advanced solid tumor such as melanoma, head and neck, liver or kidney cancer.

The V gene is TRBV6-6, the J gene TRBJ1-3, with D unresolved. This CDR3 comprises 15 residues. The germline CDR1 and CDR2 sequences are MNHNY and SVGAGI (reference sequence). Between the trimmed V and J ends, which lost 7 bases and 0 bases, there was a span of 13 bases. In DNA form, the CDR3 reads TGTGCCAGCATTTTCGAGGAGTCCTCTGGAAACACCATATATTTT. It encodes CASIFEESSGNTIYF.

This rearrangement joins TRBV5-1 to TRBJ1-2, with D possibly TRBD1 on 6 matching bases. Trimming shortened V by 4 bases and J by 5 bases, and 18 bases separated the two germline ends. This CDR3 comprises 15 residues. Germline V lookup: CDR1 SGHRS, CDR2 YFSETQ. The CDR3 nucleotides are TGCGCCAGCAGCCCTAGGACCGGGGGGGCATATGGCTACACCTTC. Protein product: CASSPRTGGAYGYTF.

CDR3 in amino acids: CASSSSGQGSIQYF. In nucleotides, the CDR3 is TGTGCCAGCAGCTCATCGGGACAGGGGTCCATTCAGTACTTC. The chain carries TRBV11-3 and TRBJ2-4; 10 bases are a match to TRBD1. Trimming removed 4 bases from V and 9 bases from J; junction bases left unmatched: 6. Germline CDR1 is SGHNT and CDR2 is YENEEA. CDR3 length equals 14 residues.

This chain joins TRBV19 and TRBJ1-1, with D possibly being TRBD1 (5 bases). Germline values: CDR1 LNHDA, CDR2 SQIVND (reference sequence). V gave up 5 bases and J gave up 0 bases, with 7 bases separating them. The CDR3 is made up of 13 amino acids. The CDR3 DNA reads as TGTGCCAGTAGTGGGACGTTGAACACTGAAGCTTTCTTT. Amino acids: CASSGTLNTEAFF.

CDR3 in amino acids: CASSLDRNSPLHF. CDR3 in DNA: TGTGCCAGCAGCTTAGACCGGAATTCACCCCTCCACTTT. This chain links TRBV11-1 with TRBJ1-6; D unresolved. This CDR3 comprises 13 residues. Germline lookup yields CDR1 SGHAT and CDR2 FQDESV (reference sequence). With 1 base removed from V and 7 bases from J, the gap between germline ends came to 5 bases.

The chain links TRBV4-3 to TRBJ1-5; a weak D match, TRBD1 (5 bases). V lost 3 bases to trimming and J lost 5 bases, with 11 bases between them. CDR1 and CDR2 from the germline V gene are LGHNA and YSLEER. The CDR3 totals 14 residues. CDR3 sequence: CASSQTQGDQPQHF. DNA of the CDR3: TGCGCCAGCAGCCAGACTCAGGGAGATCAGCCCCAGCATTTT.

This chain joins TRBV19 and TRBJ2-3; D might be TRBD2 (7 bases). The CDR3 spans 16 residues. From germline, CDR1 is LNHDA and CDR2 SQIVND (reference sequence). The V and J ends lost 6 bases and 1 base respectively, with 17 bases between them. CDR3 loop: CASRSPGGLGTDTQYF. CDR3 DNA: TGTGCCAGTAGGAGTCCGGGGGGCCTTGGCACAGATACGCAGTATTTT.

As concerns this clone: The junction departs from the called germline gene at one end, perhaps through a read error. V usage is TRBV9 and J usage is TRBJ2-2, with 9 bases lining up with TRBD1. The CDR3 is 16 residues long. Germline-derived CDR1 and CDR2 are SGDLS and YYNGEE. The CDR3 region is CASSIGQGRGTGELVF. As DNA, the CDR3 is TGTGCCAGCAGCATCGGACAGGGGCGTGGGACCGGGGAGCTGGTTTTT.

The chain uses TRBV28 and TRBJ2-7; D tentatively reads TRBD1 or TRBD2 (5 bases each). Per the germline V gene, CDR1 is MDHEN and CDR2 is SYDVKM. There are 15 residues in the CDR3. V was trimmed by 1 base and J by 1 base, leaving 11 bases between them. CDR3 coding DNA: TGTGCCAGCAGTTTATTGGGGGAGTTTTCCTACGAGCAGTACTTC. Encoded protein: CASSLLGEFSYEQYF.

In DNA form, the CDR3 reads TGTGCCAGCAGCCAACAGGGCGGTTATGGCTACACCTTC. Translated: CASSQQGGYGYTF. The rearrangement joins TRBV6-5 to TRBJ1-2; tentatively, D is TRBD1 (6 bases). This CDR3 spans 13 amino acids. The V end was cut by 6 bases, the J end by 5 bases, with 13 bases between. Germline CDR1 and CDR2: MNHEY and SVGAGI.

The chain carries TRBV18 and TRBJ2-5; D not certain. From germline, CDR1 is KGHSH and CDR2 LQKENI. This CDR3 has 12 amino acids. The V end was cut by 6 bases, the J end by 5 bases, with 10 bases between. The CDR3 coding sequence is TGTGCCAGCTCCCTCTCTGCGGAGACCCAGTACTTC. It is translated as CASSLSAETQYF.

The chain couples TRBV18 to TRBJ1-3; D remains ambiguous. In germline, CDR1 is KGHSH, CDR2 LQKENI. The V gene lost 6 bases and the J gene lost 0 bases, with 18 bases spanning the gap. CDR3 length: 17 residues. CDR3 protein: CASSPTTGSSSGNTIYF. The CDR3 DNA sequence: TGTGCCAGCTCGCCTACGACGGGATCTAGCTCTGGAAACACCATATATTTT.

This clone came up a few times. This chain joins TRBV6-6 and TRBJ2-7; 8 positions match TRBD2. V gave up 6 bases and J gave up 5 bases; unmatched junction bases: 6. In germline, CDR1 is MNHNY, CDR2 SVGAGI (reference sequence). The CDR3 sequence is 13 residues long. Here the CDR3 reads CASSLRGGDEQYF. CDR3 sequence (DNA): TGTGCCAGCAGCCTTCGGGGGGGCGACGAGCAGTACTTC.

V and J are TRBV28 and TRBJ2-5, with D possibly matching TRBD1 (5 bases). The DNA end favors TRBJ2-7, so the J call may be wrong. Germline values: CDR1 MDHEN, CDR2 SYDVKM. The CDR3 length is 13 residues. The CDR3 DNA is TGTGCCAGCAGTCACCCGACAGCCTACGAGCAGTACTTC. This translates into CASSHPTAYEQYF.

The CDR3 here is CASRSRNQETQYF. The CDR3, as DNA: TGTGCCAGCAGGAGTAGGAACCAAGAGACCCAGTACTTC. The chain carries TRBV6-6 and TRBJ2-5, with D unclear. The V end was cut by 6 bases, the J end by 0 bases, with 8 bases between. Looked up from germline, CDR1 is MNHNY and CDR2 is SVGAGI (reference sequence). The CDR3 covers 13 residues.

The rearrangement joins TRBV7-6 to TRBJ2-2, with TRBD2 identical over 8 bases. Looked up from germline, CDR1 is SGHVS and CDR2 is FNYEAQ. The CDR3 runs 16 residues. After removal of 3 bases from V and 4 bases from J, the junction contained 7 bases not matched to a gene. Here the CDR3 reads CASSFTAGGGTGELFF. CDR3 nucleotides: TGTGCCAGCAGCTTTACGGCGGGGGGTGGCACCGGGGAGCTGTTTTTT.

The chain carries TRBV5-1 and TRBJ2-1, with D perhaps given as TRBD1 or TRBD2 (6 bases each). The germline V and J ends were trimmed by 1 base and 9 bases, with 11 bases remaining between them. CDR3 size: 13 residues. The germline V gene has CDR1 SGHRS and CDR2 YFSETQ. The CDR3 nucleotides read TGCGCCAGCAGCTTGTGGGGGGCAGGTGAGCAGTTCTTC. Translation gives CASSLWGAGEQFF.

This chain connects TRBV5-6 to TRBJ2-7; no definite D call. Trimming took off 3 bases at V and 4 bases at J, with 11 bases between the two ends. Germline V gene sequence: CDR1 SGHDT, CDR2 YYEEEE. The CDR3 has 13 amino acids. CDR3 amino acids: CASSSPEGYEQYF. The CDR3 DNA sequence: TGTGCCAGCAGCTCCCCCGAAGGGTACGAGCAGTACTTC.

V usage is TRBV5-1 and J usage is TRBJ1-1; D not resolved. Germline CDR1 and CDR2: SGHRS and YFSETQ. Between the trimmed V and J ends, which lost 6 bases and 0 bases, there was a span of 12 bases. CDR3 length: 14 residues. The CDR3 nucleotides are TGCGCCAGCAAAATCGGGGTAATGAACACTGAAGCTTTCTTT. Translating it yields CASKIGVMNTEAFF.

The chain couples TRBV7-2 to TRBJ1-1; D remains ambiguous. The germline V and J ends were trimmed by 5 bases and 1 base, with 11 bases remaining between them. CDR3 length: 14 amino acids. The germline V gene has CDR1 SGHTA and CDR2 FQGNSA. CDR3 amino acids: CASSSDGPNTEAFF. CDR3 bases: TGTGCCAGCAGCAGTGACGGACCGAACACTGAAGCTTTCTTT.